This T cell receptor (beta chain) is from a study of blood T cell repertoires in COVID-19 (TCRdb year 2020). For the study in its entirety: Samples covering the acute and convalescent phases of COVID-19 were provided by collaborators in the United States, Italy and Spain. Where available, HLA class I and class II types were obtained from metadata supplied by the sample provider rather than from assay-based typing. The dataset comprised deeply sampled blood TCRbeta repertoires from subjects exposed to, actively infected with, or recovered from COVID-19. Nearly every sample came with metadata listing a de-identified subject ID, COVID-19 status, age in years and sex. A freely available public database, intended as a resource for researchers studying the immune response to SARS-CoV-2, is where the repertoires were released. The samples were drawn from two sources: the first 160 participants of the ongoing ImmuneRACE study, and approximately 1,300 subjects contributed by 6 global collaborators. The material from the prospective study consisted of cDNA or gDNA derived from T cells, B-cell-depleted T cells, or PBMCs.

Details on this clone: Which antigen it targets is not known. Per-base qualities were not stored, and no clone one base away is much larger.

TCRbeta CDR3 regions were amplified from genomic DNA by means of the immunoSEQ Assay, a bias-controlled multiplex PCR. On the study's bioinformatics: The number of nucleated cells in each sample was estimated by amplification of reference gene primers within the assay. Sequence reads were collapsed and filtered to measure the absolute abundance of every unique TCRbeta CDR3 rearrangement. Productive Simpson clonality was computed per sample as the square root of Simpson's diversity index over productive rearrangements. TCRdb holds this immuneACCESS table with in-frame rearrangements only. Some clones are missing; in checked studies, unresolved V genes explain under half, and the rest has no known cause. That table furnishes V, J and clone size, whereas the DNA furnished D and trimming. This sample gives 300,000 to 400,000 clones in total; roughly 90% of them show up just once. The top ten hold 0.97% of the sample.

General study outcomes and caveats: How much clinical and demographic metadata was included differed by source and by participant, and the metadata was provided uncurated.

From its cysteine to its phenylalanine, the CDR3 spans 13 amino acids. Only CDR3 DNA is held: 39 bases, read in frame from base 1. The CDR1 and CDR2 encoded by the germline V gene (reference sequence) are GTSNPN and SVGIG. Unmatched junction bases come to 5, with V trimmed by 3 bases and J by 10 bases. In the prospective study, participants were roughly 18 to 89 years old, resided in 24 geographic areas of the United States, and were enrolled through a virtual design. In the prospective study, cohorts were assigned on the basis of participant-reported clinical history obtained from a screening survey and a study questionnaire. Each participant in the prospective study had whole blood, serum and a nasopharyngeal or oropharyngeal swab collected by mobile phlebotomists. Additional blood draws and questionnaires over an approximately 2-month period could optionally be provided by prospective study participants. Blood samples from the prospective study were shipped frozen or at room temperature prior to DNA extraction.

The chain is made from TRBV30 and TRBJ1-6, and TRBD1 matches 8 of the central bases. The sample taken for sequencing was PBMCs or T cells enriched from blood (not recorded which). This sequence originates from a woman in her 30s with acute COVID-19. The CDR3 protein sequence reads: CAWSRQGFSPLHF. The nucleotide sequence reads as follows: TGTGCCTGGAGCCGACAGGGGTTCTCACCCCTCCACTTT.